Sequencing of this T cell receptor (beta chain) was carried out in a study of blood T cells in healthy people across ages. Each sample provided at least 5 micrograms of extracted total RNA. Primed by a sample-barcoded 5' primer and a J-beta primer mix, a second PCR proceeded for about 6 to 12 cycles. Each CDR3 protein is one row after TCRdb ran MiXCR on the 5' RACE reads. The data hold some 560,000 distinct CDR3 sequences, with about 29% observed a single time. This clonotype showed up just once. Germline-derived CDR1 and CDR2 are DFQATT and SNEGSKA (reference sequence). This CDR3 is built from 18 residues. These data also featured in a second study, about T cells of mothers and their children.

The TCR sequence derives from a boy younger than 10 in good health. This chain uses TRBV20-1 with TRBJ2-5; TRBD2 matches at 11 bases. The DNA end is a closer match to TRBJ2-1, so the J assignment may be wrong. The sequenced sample was blood. The CDR3 region has the DNA TGCAGTGCTAGAGGTCTTAGACGAGTAGCGGGAGGGGGAGGTGAGCAGTTCTTC. Translating it yields CSARGLRRVAGGGGEQFF.